This TCR beta chain was sequenced in a study of PD-1 blockade in mismatch repair-deficient tumors. About the study: Patients had roughly twelve mismatch repair-deficient cancer types, all previously treated and progressing.

Per germline, CDR1 MRHNA and CDR2 SNTAGT. The CDR3 has 15 residues. The junction had 0 bases not matched to a gene; V was cut back by 3 bases and J by 0 bases. Method: immunoSEQ multiplex PCR; TCRdb's copy keeps in-frame clones and lacks some. The sample records about 21,000 clones, roughly four fifths being singletons. In regard to this clone: What it binds is unknown.

Study findings and constraints: Rapid post-treatment expansion, then contraction, generally preceding radiologic response, marked tumor-resident clones.

PCR or immunohistochemistry showed mismatch repair deficiency in every enrolled patient. The TCR-sequenced patients were a few responders to pembrolizumab. Sequenced material: peripheral blood, taken 2 weeks after starting pembrolizumab. This clonotype was sampled from an adult with mismatch repair-deficient cancer. The V and J genes are TRBV6-4 and TRBJ2-1; 9 nucleotides agree with TRBD2. CDR3 region: CASSETSGSYNEQFF. The CDR3 DNA reads TGTGCCAGCAGTGAGACTAGCGGCTCCTACAATGAGCAGTTCTTC.